This T cell receptor beta chain originates from a study of lymphopenia after photon versus proton radiotherapy. Overall study findings and caveats: Only patients who died were analyzed for survival; proton advantage is unproven. Post-nadir diversity loss with photons came from oligoclonal expansion, particularly CD8+ Temra cells.

A note on this clone: What it binds is unknown.

Repertoires were generated with immunoSEQ multiplex PCR, while TCRdb's copy carries only in-frame clones and drops some. The table records around 29,000 clones, 84% of them present only once. The CDR3 is made up of 21 amino acids. Germline V gives CDR1 SGHTA, CDR2 FQGTGA. Trimming pared 5 bases from V and 6 bases from J, leaving 34 bases between. The source of this sequence is a woman in her seventies with pancreatic cancer. The genes are TRBV7-3 and TRBJ2-2; D is possibly TRBD1 (11 bases). The sample consisted of peripheral blood, taken from a patient treated with proton-based radiotherapy. This chain's CDR3 is CASSPRDRGKVAGLAPGELFF. CDR3 in DNA: TGTGCCAGCAGCCCCCGGGACAGGGGGAAAGTCGCGGGACTAGCGCCCGGGGAGCTGTTTTTT. Full variable domain (outside the CDR3, taken from reference TRBV7-3 and TRBJ2-2): GAGVSQTPSNKVTEKGKYVELRCDPISGHTALYWYRQSLGQGPEFLIYFQGTGAADDSGLPNDRFFAVRPEGSVSTLKIQRTERGDSAVYLCASSPRDRGKVAGLAPGELFFGEGSRLTVL.